These T cell receptor beta chains were read from a single sample in a study of T cells in Graves' hyperthyroidism and ophthalmopathy. TCRdb fed the multiplex PCR reads into MiXCR, producing one record per CDR3 protein. The repertoire has a few hundred thousand distinct CDR3 sequences, about 45% of them found once; the top ten carry about 8.3%. Sequenced: peripheral blood or thyroid tissue (not recorded which). The receptors originated from a woman aged 18-29 years with Graves' hyperthyroidism. The CDR3 runs from the conserved cysteine through the conserved F or W. D genes are given only for firm matches. Expanded clones get a size class; other rows say once, few or many, or leave the size out.

TRBD2 | TRBJ2-7 | few | TRBV5-6 | TGTGCCAGCAGCTTGGGCGGGAGTAGGCACGAGCAGTACTTC | CASSLGGSRHEQYF
. | TRBJ2-2 | many | TRBV29-1 | TGCAGCGTTGTGGGGTCTAGTTGGGGGGAGCTGTTTTTT | CSVVGSSWGELFF
. | TRBJ1-5 | . | TRBV9 | TGTGCCAGCAGCCCCGCCAGTGGGACCCAGCCCCAGCATTTT | CASSPASGTQPQHF
TRBD1 | TRBJ2-5 | . | TRBV5-1 | TGCGCCAGCAGCCACGGGACAGCCGAAGAGACCCAGTACTTC | CASSHGTAEETQYF
TRBD1 | TRBJ2-3 | many | TRBV11-3 | TGTGCCAGCAGCGGGGACAGGGGCGGAGATACGCAGTATTTT | CASSGDRGGDTQYF
. | TRBJ2-5 | . | TRBV2 | TGTGCCAGCACCCCGGGTAGAAAAGAGACCCAGTACTTC | CASTPGRKETQYF
. | TRBJ2-7 | . | TRBV19 | TGTGCCAGTAGTATAGGGCGGATCTCCTACGAGCAGTACTTC | CASSIGRISYEQYF
. | TRBJ1-1 | many | TRBV20-1 | TGCAGTGCTAGAGAAGTGCGGGGGAACACTGAAGCTTTCTTT | CSAREVRGNTEAFF
. | TRBJ2-5 | . | TRBV7-9 | TGTGCCAGCGATCTGGCCCGGGGTGAGACCCAGTACTTC | CASDLARGETQYF
. | TRBJ2-3 | . | TRBV5-1 | TGCGCCAGCGGCGCGGTTGGCACAGATACGCAGTATTTT | CASGAVGTDTQYF
TRBD2 | TRBJ2-5 | many | TRBV7-2 | TGTGCCAGCAGCTTAGAGGTAGCGGGAGGAGAAGGGACCCAGTACTTC | CASSLEVAGGEGTQYF
. | TRBJ2-7 | many | TRBV12-3/TRBV12-4 | TGTGCCAGCAGCATCTCAGGCCGGGAGCAGTACTTC | CASSISGREQYF
TRBD2 | TRBJ2-7 | . | TRBV7-9 | TGTGCCAGCGGGTTAGCGGGAGGGCAGGACGAGCAGTACTTC | CASGLAGGQDEQYF
. | TRBJ1-2 | once | TRBV29-1 | TGCAGCACGGATTTGAACTATGGCTACACCTTC | CSTDLNYGYTF
TRBD1 | TRBJ1-1 | many | TRBV9 | TGTGCCAGCAGCGTAGGACAGGGGGGTTATAGTTACGTGAACACTGAAGCTTTCTTT | CASSVGQGGYSYVNTEAFF
TRBD1 | TRBJ1-1 | . | TRBV7-8 | TGTGCCAGCACCTTTCGGACAGGGGGCACTGAAGCTTTCTTT | CASTFRTGGTEAFF
TRBD2 | TRBJ2-7 | . | TRBV7-6 | TGTGCCAGCGCACCGGGACTAGCGGGCCACGAGCAGTACTTC | CASAPGLAGHEQYF
TRBD2 | TRBJ2-7 | many | TRBV6-2/TRBV6-3 | TGTGCCAGCACCCCATGGACTAGCGGTTGGTACGAGCAGTACTTC | CASTPWTSGWYEQYF
. | TRBJ1-2 | many | TRBV3-1 | TGTGCCAGCAGTAATTTCGACGGCTATGGCTACACCTTC | CASSNFDGYGYTF
TRBD1 | TRBJ1-1 | many | TRBV5-8 | TGTGCCAGCAGGCATTACAGGGGGCCGATTCGGATGAACACTGAAGCTTTCTTT | CASRHYRGPIRMNTEAFF
. | TRBJ1-1 | . | TRBV29-1 | TGCAGCAGTCCCCAGTGGTCTGAAAACACTGAAGCTTTCTTT | CSSPQWSENTEAFF
. | TRBJ2-2 | many | TRBV7-7 | TGTGCTAGCAGTTACACAGGGAACACCGGGGAGCTGTTTTTT | CASSYTGNTGELFF
. | TRBJ1-5 | many | TRBV3-1 | TGTGCCAGCAGCCAAGACGACGCTGGGCCCCAGCATTTT | CASSQDDAGPQHF
. | TRBJ1-2 | many | TRBV7-3 | TGTGCCAGCAGCCCCACAGCAGGGCGGGATGGCTACACCTTC | CASSPTAGRDGYTF
. | TRBJ1-4 | . | TRBV7-9 | TGTGCCAGCAGCCACCGGGACCGCCCAGCCAAACTGTTTTTT | CASSHRDRPAKLFF
TRBD1 | TRBJ1-3 | many | TRBV5-1 | TGCGCCAGCAGCCTCAGGACAGGTGTGAGCTCTGGAAACACCATATATTTT | CASSLRTGVSSGNTIYF
. | TRBJ1-2 | . | TRBV7-2 | TGTGCCCAAACTCCCGTGCGTGGGGGCAGGGGCTATGGCTACACCTTC | CAQTPVRGGRGYGYTF
. | TRBJ1-5 | . | TRBV2 | TGTGCCAGCGGGGGGACTAGCGGGGGTTTCAATCAGCCCCAGCATTTT | CASGGTSGGFNQPQHF
TRBD2 | TRBJ2-7 | . | TRBV2 | TGTGCCAGCGGTAGCGGGAGGGCCTACGAGCAGCACTTC | CASGSGRAYEQHF
TRBD2 | TRBJ2-7 | . | TRBV15 | TGTGCCACCAGCGAGAGGGGCGGGGGACGGAGGGCCTACGAGCAGTACTTC | CATSERGGGRRAYEQYF
. | TRBJ1-1 | many | TRBV11-2 | TGTGCCAGCAGCTTGAGCAGTACTGAAGCTTTCTTT | CASSLSSTEAFF
. | TRBJ2-3 | . | TRBV11-2 | TGTGCCAGCAGGCGGCGGGACGGTGGTTACACAGATACGCAGTATTTT | CASRRRDGGYTDTQYF
. | TRBJ1-1 | many | TRBV9 | TGTGCCAGCAGCGTGGGTCAGGACACTGAAGCTTTCTTT | CASSVGQDTEAFF
TRBD1 | TRBJ2-5 | . | TRBV5-4 | TGTGCCAGCAGCTTGGGGACAGGGGAAGAGGCCCAGTACTTC | CASSLGTGEEAQYF
. | TRBJ2-2 | many | TRBV10-3 | TGTGCCATCAGTGGTAGTGGGAGGCAAAACACCGGGGAGCTGTTTTTT | CAISGSGRQNTGELFF
. | TRBJ1-3 | many | TRBV20-1 | TGCAGTGCTAGAGATCGGCTGGGTCAGGGAGGAAACACCATATATTTT | CSARDRLGQGGNTIYF
. | TRBJ2-3 | . | TRBV7-9 | TGTGCCAGCAGCGAATCCTATCGGACAGATACGCAGTATTTT | CASSESYRTDTQYF
. | TRBJ1-5 | many | TRBV2 | TGTGCCAGCAGACCCGGTTACAGGAGGACGCAGAGCAATCAGCCCCAGCATTTT | CASRPGYRRTQSNQPQHF
. | TRBJ1-1 | many | TRBV6-1 | TGTGCCAGCAGTGAAAGTGGCAATTCCCCTGAAGCTTTCTTT | CASSESGNSPEAFF
TRBD1 | TRBJ1-5 | . | TRBV7-9 | TGTGCCAGCAGCCGCACAGGGGGCGGAGATCAGCCCCAGCATTTT | CASSRTGGGDQPQHF
. | TRBJ1-2 | . | TRBV20-1 | TGCAGTGCTAGAGATCGTCAGAGAACGGGTGGCTACACCTTC | CSARDRQRTGGYTF
TRBD1 | TRBJ1-1 | many | TRBV7-2 | TGTGCCATCGAACAGGGGGCCGGAGGCACTGAAGCTTTCTTT | CAIEQGAGGTEAFF
. | TRBJ1-5 | . | TRBV29-1 | TGCAGCGTGGGCTCCGGGGACGGCAATCAGCCCCAGCATTTT | CSVGSGDGNQPQHF
TRBD2 | TRBJ2-3 | few | TRBV19 | TGTGCCAGTAGTCCCCTTCCGGGACTAGCGGAAGATACGCAGTATTTT | CASSPLPGLAEDTQYF
. | TRBJ2-2 | few | TRBV7-2 | TGTGCCAGCAGCTTAGCGGGAGGCCCCGGGGAGCTGTTTTTT | CASSLAGGPGELFF
. | TRBJ2-1 | . | TRBV29-1 | TGCAGCGTTGTTGGAGGAGGCAACAATGAGCAGTTCTTC | CSVVGGGNNEQFF
. | TRBJ2-2 | many | TRBV29-1 | TGCAGCGTTGAGGTGAGAAGAAATAACGCCGGGGAGCTGTTTTTT | CSVEVRRNNAGELFF
TRBD1 | TRBJ1-1 | . | TRBV6-5 | TGTGCCAGCCGGGGGACAGGGGCGGGGACTGAAGCTTTCTTT | CASRGTGAGTEAFF